This TCR beta chain was obtained from a study of radiotherapy plus CTLA-4 blockade in lung cancer. Germline loops: CDR1 LNHNV, CDR2 YYDKDF (reference sequence). CDR3 size: 15 residues. Trimming left V 0 bases short and J 10 bases short, with 16 bases between. Participants had chemo-refractory metastatic non-small-cell lung cancer and were treated with focal radiation plus ipilimumab CTLA-4 blockade. Some clones are missing from TCRdb's copy, which holds only in-frame ones; the method was immunoSEQ multiplex PCR. The table shows just over 35,000 clones, with around 83% occurring only once. The genes are TRBV15 and TRBJ2-1, with D possibly matching TRBD1 (5 bases). This TCR was recovered from a human donor with non-small cell lung cancer who had stable disease on radiotherapy plus ipilimumab. This material consisted of peripheral blood, taken from a patient treated with radiotherapy plus ipilimumab. The CDR3 protein is CATSRDGPRAGEQFF. The CDR3 DNA reads as TGTGCCACCAGCAGAGATGGTCCCAGGGCAGGGGAGCAGTTCTTC.